These T cell receptor beta chains were read from a single sample in a study of cytomegalovirus exposure and HLA in healthy donors. Sequencing used immunoSEQ multiplex PCR; TCRdb keeps in-frame clones, though not all of them. The profile shows 80,000 or so clones, about 73% of them singletons. Sequencing was done on a sample of PBMCs. The receptors derive from a man in his forties in good health and CMV-seronegative. Both conserved end residues are part of each CDR3. The D gene is left open where the match is weak. Clone size is stated in some rows and not others, as once, few, many or a class when expanded.

d_call: TRBD2
clone_size: -
j_call: TRBJ2-1
v_call: TRBV10-1
cdr3_aa: CASSESLAGDEQFF
cdr3_nt: TGCGCCAGCAGTGAGAGCCTAGCGGGAGATGAGCAGTTCTTC

d_call: -
clone_size: -
j_call: TRBJ2-7
v_call: TRBV7-2
cdr3_aa: CASSVNYEQYF
cdr3_nt: TGTGCCAGCAGCGTAAACTACGAGCAGTACTTC

d_call: -
clone_size: few
j_call: TRBJ1-5
v_call: TRBV21-1
cdr3_aa: CASSLLRDRENQPQHF
cdr3_nt: TGTGCCAGCAGCCTCCTTCGGGACAGGGAGAATCAGCCCCAGCATTTT

d_call: TRBD2
clone_size: -
j_call: TRBJ2-3
v_call: TRBV2
cdr3_aa: CASSVSGTSTDTQYF
cdr3_nt: TGTGCCAGCAGTGTTAGCGGGACTAGCACAGATACGCAGTATTTT

d_call: -
clone_size: few
j_call: TRBJ2-2
v_call: TRBV5-1
cdr3_aa: CASSLGTANTGELFF
cdr3_nt: TGCGCCAGCAGCTTGGGGACTGCGAACACCGGGGAGCTGTTTTTT

d_call: TRBD2
clone_size: -
j_call: TRBJ2-2
v_call: TRBV6-5
cdr3_aa: CASSFGLAGTTGELFF
cdr3_nt: TGTGCCAGCAGTTTCGGACTAGCGGGAACCACCGGGGAGCTGTTTTTT

d_call: -
clone_size: -
j_call: TRBJ2-2
v_call: TRBV6-5
cdr3_aa: CASTRGVFTGELFF
cdr3_nt: TGTGCCAGCACCCGCGGGGTGTTTACCGGGGAGCTGTTTTTT

d_call: -
clone_size: -
j_call: TRBJ2-7
v_call: TRBV5-1
cdr3_aa: CASSLEHYEQYF
cdr3_nt: TGCGCCAGCAGCTTGGAGCACTACGAGCAGTACTTC

d_call: TRBD2
clone_size: -
j_call: TRBJ2-7
v_call: TRBV6-1
cdr3_aa: CASRPHMAGAEQYF
cdr3_nt: TGTGCCAGCAGGCCCCATATGGCGGGAGCCGAGCAGTACTTC

d_call: TRBD1
clone_size: -
j_call: TRBJ2-7
v_call: TRBV4-1
cdr3_aa: CASSRQGSYEQYF
cdr3_nt: TGCGCCAGCAGCAGACAGGGTTCGTACGAGCAGTACTTC

d_call: TRBD1
clone_size: once
j_call: TRBJ2-7
v_call: TRBV11-2
cdr3_aa: CASSLGTGVYEQYF
cdr3_nt: TGTGCCAGCAGCTTAGGGACAGGGGTGTACGAGCAGTACTTC

d_call: -
clone_size: -
j_call: TRBJ1-5
v_call: TRBV7-6
cdr3_aa: CASSPGVPGSNQPQHF
cdr3_nt: TGTGCCAGCAGCCCGGGGGTCCCGGGGAGCAATCAGCCCCAGCATTTT

d_call: -
clone_size: -
j_call: TRBJ1-4
v_call: TRBV28
cdr3_aa: CASSPPRFEKLFF
cdr3_nt: TGTGCCAGCAGTCCTCCCAGATTTGAAAAACTGTTTTTT

d_call: TRBD1
clone_size: -
j_call: TRBJ1-3
v_call: TRBV4-2
cdr3_aa: CASSQAQGASGNTIYF
cdr3_nt: TGTGCCAGCAGCCAGGCACAGGGGGCATCTGGAAACACCATATATTTT

d_call: -
clone_size: -
j_call: TRBJ2-5
v_call: TRBV6-5
cdr3_aa: CASSPLGGREQYF
cdr3_nt: TGTGCCAGCAGTCCCCTGGGGGGACGGGAGCAGTACTTC

d_call: -
clone_size: -
j_call: TRBJ1-1
v_call: TRBV28
cdr3_aa: CASSFLATEAFF
cdr3_nt: TGTGCCAGCAGTTTTCTGGCCACTGAAGCTTTCTTT

d_call: TRBD2
clone_size: few
j_call: TRBJ2-5
v_call: TRBV6-6
cdr3_aa: CASSPTSGLQETQYF
cdr3_nt: TGTGCCAGCAGCCCGACTAGCGGACTACAAGAGACCCAGTACTTC

d_call: -
clone_size: -
j_call: TRBJ2-1
v_call: TRBV10-3
cdr3_aa: CAISAGDPSYNEQFF
cdr3_nt: TGTGCCATCAGTGCGGGAGACCCCTCCTACAATGAGCAGTTCTTC

d_call: TRBD2
clone_size: few
j_call: TRBJ2-1
v_call: TRBV28
cdr3_aa: CASSLDAPSGSSYNEQFF
cdr3_nt: TGTGCCAGCAGTTTAGACGCCCCTAGCGGGAGCTCCTACAATGAGCAGTTCTTC

d_call: TRBD1
clone_size: -
j_call: TRBJ2-2
v_call: TRBV9
cdr3_aa: CASSVEGQELTGELFF
cdr3_nt: TGTGCCAGCAGCGTAGAGGGACAGGAGCTCACCGGGGAGCTGTTTTTT

d_call: TRBD1
clone_size: -
j_call: TRBJ1-2
v_call: TRBV7-9
cdr3_aa: CASSPGQFYGYTF
cdr3_nt: TGTGCCAGCAGCCCGGGACAGTTCTATGGCTACACCTTC

d_call: TRBD2
clone_size: -
j_call: TRBJ2-5
v_call: TRBV7-2
cdr3_aa: CASSPMVAGNQETQYF
cdr3_nt: TGTGCCAGCAGCCCCATGGTAGCGGGTAACCAAGAGACCCAGTACTTC

d_call: -
clone_size: -
j_call: TRBJ1-2
v_call: TRBV7-8
cdr3_aa: CASSPGLIYGYTF
cdr3_nt: TGTGCCAGCAGCCCCGGACTCATATATGGCTACACCTTC

d_call: TRBD1
clone_size: -
j_call: TRBJ1-1
v_call: TRBV5-4
cdr3_aa: CASPSGGTEAFF
cdr3_nt: TGTGCCAGCCCCTCAGGGGGCACTGAAGCTTTCTTT

d_call: -
clone_size: -
j_call: TRBJ2-7
v_call: TRBV19
cdr3_aa: CASSITRQGHHEQYF
cdr3_nt: TGTGCCAGTAGTATAACCCGCCAGGGCCATCACGAGCAGTACTTC

d_call: -
clone_size: few
j_call: TRBJ1-5
v_call: TRBV4-3
cdr3_aa: CASSQDSRAQPQHF
cdr3_nt: TGCGCCAGCAGCCAAGATTCCAGGGCTCAGCCCCAGCATTTT

d_call: TRBD2
clone_size: many
j_call: TRBJ2-7
v_call: TRBV7-2
cdr3_aa: CASSPQGAGGRREQYF
cdr3_nt: TGTGCCAGCAGCCCGCAAGGAGCGGGAGGGCGACGCGAGCAGTACTTC

d_call: -
clone_size: -
j_call: TRBJ2-3
v_call: TRBV5-6
cdr3_aa: CASSPGRSRAGPTDTQYF
cdr3_nt: TGTGCCAGCAGCCCCGGGCGGTCTAGGGCGGGTCCCACAGATACGCAGTATTTT

d_call: TRBD2
clone_size: -
j_call: TRBJ2-1
v_call: TRBV5-4
cdr3_aa: CASSKGLAGGSAEQFF
cdr3_nt: TGTGCCAGCAGCAAAGGACTAGCGGGAGGTTCGGCTGAGCAGTTCTTC

d_call: TRBD1
clone_size: medium-sized
j_call: TRBJ1-1
v_call: TRBV7-6
cdr3_aa: CASSLLNAPGQGRTEAFF
cdr3_nt: TGTGCCAGCAGCTTACTTAATGCTCCGGGACAGGGGCGCACTGAAGCTTTCTTT

d_call: TRBD2
clone_size: -
j_call: TRBJ2-1
v_call: TRBV28
cdr3_aa: CASSFGVAGPLSYNEQFF
cdr3_nt: TGTGCCAGCAGTTTTGGGGTAGCGGGACCCCTCTCCTACAATGAGCAGTTCTTC

d_call: -
clone_size: -
j_call: TRBJ1-2
v_call: TRBV6-1
cdr3_aa: CASSEAIAGAIANYGYTF
cdr3_nt: TGTGCCAGCAGTGAAGCGATCGCAGGGGCCATAGCTAACTATGGCTACACCTTC

d_call: TRBD2
clone_size: -
j_call: TRBJ2-1
v_call: TRBV7-2
cdr3_aa: CASSLVGGRDEQFF
cdr3_nt: TGTGCCAGCAGCTTAGTAGGAGGGAGGGATGAGCAGTTCTTC

d_call: TRBD2
clone_size: -
j_call: TRBJ2-1
v_call: TRBV5-1
cdr3_aa: CASSFLGPLAGYYNEQFF
cdr3_nt: TGCGCCAGCAGCTTTCTCGGCCCTCTAGCGGGATACTACAATGAGCAGTTCTTC

d_call: -
clone_size: -
j_call: TRBJ2-2
v_call: TRBV4-2
cdr3_aa: CASSQTVASLNTGELFF
cdr3_nt: TGTGCCAGCAGCCAAACCGTAGCGAGTCTGAACACCGGGGAGCTGTTTTTT

d_call: -
clone_size: -
j_call: TRBJ2-7
v_call: TRBV18
cdr3_aa: CASSPVGAVAGGEQYF
cdr3_nt: TGTGCCAGCTCACCGGTTGGTGCCGTCGCCGGCGGAGAGCAGTACTTC

d_call: -
clone_size: -
j_call: TRBJ2-5
v_call: TRBV7-9
cdr3_aa: CASSPRGAQETQYF
cdr3_nt: TGTGCCAGCAGCCCTCGGGGGGCCCAAGAGACCCAGTACTTC